Given below is one T cell receptor beta chain in context. Its antigen is undetermined. In making TCR beta libraries, quantitative 5'-RACE with molecular barcodes was used. TCRdb re-analysed the 5' RACE reads in MiXCR, keeping a single row per CDR3 protein. The sample has about 360,000 distinct CDR3 sequences, roughly 22% seen once; the top ten hold 13%. The sample belongs to a study of CD8 T cells in ankylosing spondylitis. Findings and limits, study-wide: Ankylosing spondylitis blood appeared to be characterized by a TCR beta motif of eight highly homologous variants. CD8+ disease-linked clones were present at relatively low frequencies in blood.

The CDR3 has 16 amino acids. CDR1 and CDR2 (germline): SQVTM, ANQGSEA. J lost 6 bases, V lost 0 bases, and 9 bases had no gene match. Material: blood, either unsorted or a sorted T cell fraction (not recorded which). This rearrangement joins TRBV29-1 to TRBJ2-1; TRBD2 aligns across 9 bases. The TCR originated in a male donor with ankylosing spondylitis or in good health (not recorded which). DNA of the CDR3: TGCAGCGTTGAAGATCACCAGCGGGGGGTTATCAATGAGCAGTTCTTC. This codes for CSVEDHQRGVINEQFF.